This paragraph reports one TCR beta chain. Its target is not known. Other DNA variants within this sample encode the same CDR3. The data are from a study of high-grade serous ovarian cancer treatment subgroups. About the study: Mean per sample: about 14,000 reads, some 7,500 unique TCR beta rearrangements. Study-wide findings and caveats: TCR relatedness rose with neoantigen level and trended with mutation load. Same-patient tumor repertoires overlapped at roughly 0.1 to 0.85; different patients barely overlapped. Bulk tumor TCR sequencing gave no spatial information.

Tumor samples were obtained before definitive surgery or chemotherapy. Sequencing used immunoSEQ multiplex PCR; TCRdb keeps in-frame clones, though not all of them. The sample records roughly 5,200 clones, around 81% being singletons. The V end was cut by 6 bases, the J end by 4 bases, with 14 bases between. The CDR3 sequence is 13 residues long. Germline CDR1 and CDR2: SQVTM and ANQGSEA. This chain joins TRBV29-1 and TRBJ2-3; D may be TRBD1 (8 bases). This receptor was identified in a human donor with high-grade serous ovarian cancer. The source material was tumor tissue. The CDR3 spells CSVTGGDPDTQYF. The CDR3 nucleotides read TGCAGCGTCACAGGGGGGGATCCAGATACGCAGTATTTT.